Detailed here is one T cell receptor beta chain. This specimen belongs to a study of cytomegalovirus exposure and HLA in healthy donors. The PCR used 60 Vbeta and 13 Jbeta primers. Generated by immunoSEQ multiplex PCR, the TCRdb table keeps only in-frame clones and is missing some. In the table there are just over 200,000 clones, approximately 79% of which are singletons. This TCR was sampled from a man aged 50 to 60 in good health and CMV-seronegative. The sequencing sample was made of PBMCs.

CDR3 sequence: CASSRDSLGSYEQYF. The CDR3 nucleotides are TGTGCCAGCAGCCGGGACTCGCTGGGCTCCTACGAGCAGTACTTC. The chain has TRBV6-6 and TRBJ2-7; D may be TRBD2 (6 bases). The CDR3 runs 15 residues. In germline, CDR1 is MNHNY, CDR2 SVGAGI (reference sequence). The V end was cut by 6 bases, the J end by 0 bases, with 15 bases between.